The 7 T cell receptor beta chains presented below share a single source sample, sequenced in a study of blood T cell repertoires in COVID-19. Assay: immunoSEQ multiplex PCR; the TCRdb copy retains only in-frame clones and omits some. The sample has roughly 80,000 clones; around 86% are singletons. The material sequenced was peripheral blood. Source of these receptors: a woman aged 55-70 years with acute or convalescent COVID-19.

V usage is TRBV7-9 and J usage is TRBJ2-3, with 8 positions matching TRBD1. The CDR3 is made up of 14 amino acids. Germline V gives CDR1 SEHNR, CDR2 FQNEAQ (reference sequence). The trim removed 1 base at V and 3 bases at J, leaving 0 bases unmatched. CDR3 DNA sequence: TGTGCCAGCAGCTTAGACAGGGGGACAGATACGCAGTATTTT. Translated, it gives CASSLDRGTDTQYF.

The J gene is TRBJ2-1, the V gene TRBV9; 12 bases are shared with TRBD2. The CDR3 has 17 amino acids. V was pared by 0 bases and J by 2 bases, with 3 bases of the junction left unmatched. From germline, CDR1 is SGDLS and CDR2 YYNGEE. The CDR3 DNA reads as TGTGCCAGCAGCGTAGGACTAGCGGGGGTGCCCTACAATGAGCAGTTCTTC. Translated: CASSVGLAGVPYNEQFF.

The chain links TRBV5-6 to TRBJ2-5; TRBD2 aligns across 12 bases. Trimming removed 0 bases from V and 6 bases from J; junction bases left unmatched: 12. The CDR3 covers 18 residues. Germline V gives CDR1 SGHDT, CDR2 YYEEEE. This CDR3 is CASSLAPASGGAVKTQYF. CDR3 in DNA: TGTGCCAGCAGCTTGGCCCCGGCTAGCGGGGGGGCTGTAAAGACCCAGTACTTC.

The V and J genes are TRBV28 and TRBJ2-7, with 8 bases aligning to TRBD2. The CDR3 covers 15 residues. Trimming cost V 4 bases and J 3 bases; bases outside gene matches: 8. Germline lookup yields CDR1 MDHEN and CDR2 SYDVKM. CDR3 in DNA: TGTGCCAGCAGTTCGTCCGGGACTAGACGCTACGAGCAGTACTTC. Translated: CASSSSGTRRYEQYF.

The chain links TRBV29-1 to TRBJ2-1; the D is unclear. In germline, CDR1 is SQVTM, CDR2 ANQGSEA. CDR3 size: 11 residues. V was shortened by 7 bases and J by 7 bases, with 11 bases between the two germline ends. CDR3: CSGSSMNEQFF. The CDR3 nucleotides read TGCAGCGGGAGTTCTATGAATGAGCAGTTCTTC.

The V and J genes are TRBV7-9 and TRBJ1-6; TRBD1 aligns across 7 bases. CDR1 and CDR2 from the germline V gene are SEHNR and FQNEAQ (reference sequence). The CDR3 is 16 amino acids. The junction had 10 bases not matched to a gene; V was cut back by 1 base and J by 10 bases. Here the CDR3 DNA reads TGTGCCAGCAGCTTAGGACAGGGAGCGGAAGGATCACCCCTCCACTTT. This codes for CASSLGQGAEGSPLHF.

The chain links TRBV2 to TRBJ1-1, with D unclear. The CDR3 covers 15 residues. The germline V and J ends were trimmed by 4 bases and 6 bases, with 18 bases remaining between them. Germline assignment: CDR1 SNHLY and CDR2 FYNNEI. The CDR3 DNA sequence: TGTGCCAGCAGTGTTACACAGCAACTGTTTGCTGAAGCTTTCTTT. Translation gives CASSVTQQLFAEAFF.